The present T cell receptor (beta chain) was sequenced within a study of T-cell memory formation after mild COVID-19. General study findings and limits: Whereas later expanders leaned CD4+, clones contracting day 15 to 85 showed a balanced CD4/CD8 makeup.

Comment on this clonotype: Its target is unknown.

Unmatched junction bases numbered 6, after V lost 3 bases and J lost 2 bases. The germline gives CDR1 GTSNPN, CDR2 SVGIG (reference sequence). This CDR3 is built from 15 residues. TCR alpha and TCR beta cDNA libraries carrying sample barcodes and UMIs came from 5'RACE with constant-segment primers. TCRdb passed the 5' RACE reads through MiXCR, listing each CDR3 protein once. The sample shows roughly 250,000 distinct CDR3 sequences, less than 20% of them seen only once. The receptor was isolated from a man younger than 35 who had mild COVID-19 (a few samples of this study predate the infection). Cell type and time point are not known. The gene calls are TRBV30 and TRBJ2-1; TRBD2 matches 8 bases. Sequencing was performed on PBMCs or a T cell subset sorted from them (not recorded which). The CDR3 sequence is CAWSMSGGPYNEQFF. The CDR3, as DNA: TGTGCCTGGAGCATGAGCGGGGGCCCCTACAATGAGCAGTTCTTC.